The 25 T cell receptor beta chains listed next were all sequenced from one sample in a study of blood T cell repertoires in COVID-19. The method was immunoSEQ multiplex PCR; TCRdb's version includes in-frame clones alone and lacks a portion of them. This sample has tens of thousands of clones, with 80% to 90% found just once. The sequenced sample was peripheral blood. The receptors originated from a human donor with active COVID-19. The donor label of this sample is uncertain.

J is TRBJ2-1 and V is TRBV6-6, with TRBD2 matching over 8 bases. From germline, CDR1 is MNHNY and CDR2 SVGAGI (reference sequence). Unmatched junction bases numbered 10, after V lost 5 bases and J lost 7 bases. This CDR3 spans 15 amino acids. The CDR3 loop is CASSKAGAKPNEQFF. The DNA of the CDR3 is TGTGCCAGCAGTAAAGCGGGGGCCAAACCAAATGAGCAGTTCTTC.

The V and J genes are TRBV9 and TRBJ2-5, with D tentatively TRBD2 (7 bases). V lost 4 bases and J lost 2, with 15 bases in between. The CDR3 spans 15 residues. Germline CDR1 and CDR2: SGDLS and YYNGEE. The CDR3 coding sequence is TGTGCCAGCAGCCCTGGGGGGGGGCGGCAAGAGACCCAGTACTTC. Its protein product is CASSPGGGRQETQYF.

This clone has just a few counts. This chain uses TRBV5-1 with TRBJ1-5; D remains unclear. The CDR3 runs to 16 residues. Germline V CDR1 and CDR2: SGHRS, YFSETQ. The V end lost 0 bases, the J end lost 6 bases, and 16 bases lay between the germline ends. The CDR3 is CASSLEGLEGPQPQHF. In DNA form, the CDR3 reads TGCGCCAGCAGCTTGGAAGGCCTCGAGGGTCCTCAGCCCCAGCATTTT.

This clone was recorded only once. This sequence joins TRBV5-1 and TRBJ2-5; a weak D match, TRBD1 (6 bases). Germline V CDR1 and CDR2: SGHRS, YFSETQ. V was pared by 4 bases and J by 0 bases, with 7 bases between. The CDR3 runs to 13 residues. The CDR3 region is CASSQGYQETQYF. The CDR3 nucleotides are TGCGCCAGCAGCCAGGGGTACCAAGAGACCCAGTACTTC.

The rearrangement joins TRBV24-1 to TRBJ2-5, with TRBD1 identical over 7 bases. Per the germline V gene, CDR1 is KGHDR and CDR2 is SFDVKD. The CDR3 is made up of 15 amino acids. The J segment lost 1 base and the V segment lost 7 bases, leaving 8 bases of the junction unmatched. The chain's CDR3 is CATSDPRDSQETQYF. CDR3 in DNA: TGTGCCACCAGCGACCCCCGGGACAGCCAAGAGACCCAGTACTTC.

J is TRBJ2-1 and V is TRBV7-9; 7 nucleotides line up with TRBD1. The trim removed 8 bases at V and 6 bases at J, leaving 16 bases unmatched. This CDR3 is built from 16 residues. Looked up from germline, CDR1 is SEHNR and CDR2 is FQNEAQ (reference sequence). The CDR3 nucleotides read TGTGCCAGCGGCCTCCAAGCAGGGGGTTTTCGCAATGAGCAGTTCTTC. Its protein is CASGLQAGGFRNEQFF.

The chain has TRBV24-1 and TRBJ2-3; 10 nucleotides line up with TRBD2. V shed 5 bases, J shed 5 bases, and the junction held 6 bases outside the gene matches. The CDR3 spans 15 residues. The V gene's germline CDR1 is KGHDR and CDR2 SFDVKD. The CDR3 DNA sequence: TGTGCCACCAGTGGGGGTAGCGGGAGGATAGATACGCAGTATTTT. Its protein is CATSGGSGRIDTQYF.

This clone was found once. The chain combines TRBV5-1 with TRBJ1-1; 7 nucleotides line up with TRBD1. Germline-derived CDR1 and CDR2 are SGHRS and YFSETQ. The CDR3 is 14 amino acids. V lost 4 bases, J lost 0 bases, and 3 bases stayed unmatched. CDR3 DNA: TGCGCCAGCAGCACACAGGGGATGAACACTGAAGCTTTCTTT. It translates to CASSTQGMNTEAFF.

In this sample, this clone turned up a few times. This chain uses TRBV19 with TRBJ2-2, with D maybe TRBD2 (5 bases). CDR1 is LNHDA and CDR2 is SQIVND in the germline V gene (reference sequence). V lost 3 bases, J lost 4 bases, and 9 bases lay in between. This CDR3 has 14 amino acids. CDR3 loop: CASSILAGTGELFF. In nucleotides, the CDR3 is TGTGCCAGTAGTATCCTAGCCGGCACCGGGGAGCTGTTTTTT.

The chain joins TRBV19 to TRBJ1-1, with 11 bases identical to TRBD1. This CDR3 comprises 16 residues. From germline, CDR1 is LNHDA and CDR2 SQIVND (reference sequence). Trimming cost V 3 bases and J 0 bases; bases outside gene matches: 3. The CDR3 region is CASSIGTGGLNTEAFF. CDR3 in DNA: TGTGCCAGTAGTATCGGGACAGGGGGTCTGAACACTGAAGCTTTCTTT.

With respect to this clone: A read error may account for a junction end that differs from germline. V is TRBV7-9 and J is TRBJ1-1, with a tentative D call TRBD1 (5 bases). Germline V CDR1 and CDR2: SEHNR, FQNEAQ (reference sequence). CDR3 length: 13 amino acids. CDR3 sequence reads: CASRIGVKTEAFF. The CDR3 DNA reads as TGTGCCAGCCGTATAGGGGTGAAGACTGAAGCTTTCTTT.

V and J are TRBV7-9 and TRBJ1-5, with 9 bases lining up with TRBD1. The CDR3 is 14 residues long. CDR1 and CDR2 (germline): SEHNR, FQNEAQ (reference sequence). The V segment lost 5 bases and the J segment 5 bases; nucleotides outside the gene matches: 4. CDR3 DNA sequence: TGTGCCAGCAGCCGACAGGGGGGTGATCAGCCCCAGCATTTT. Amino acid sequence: CASSRQGGDQPQHF. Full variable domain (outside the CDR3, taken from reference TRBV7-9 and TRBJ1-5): DTGVSQNPRHKITKRGQNVTFRCDPISEHNRLYWYRQTLGQGPEFLTYFQNEAQLEKSRLLSDRFSAERPKGSFSTLEIQRTEQGDSAMYLCASSRQGGDQPQHFGDGTRLSIL.

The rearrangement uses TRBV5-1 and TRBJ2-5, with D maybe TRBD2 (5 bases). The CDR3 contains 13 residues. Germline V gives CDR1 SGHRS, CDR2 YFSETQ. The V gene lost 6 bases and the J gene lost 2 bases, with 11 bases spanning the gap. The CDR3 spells CASKKTIQETQYF. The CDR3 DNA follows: TGCGCCAGCAAAAAGACTATTCAAGAGACCCAGTACTTC.

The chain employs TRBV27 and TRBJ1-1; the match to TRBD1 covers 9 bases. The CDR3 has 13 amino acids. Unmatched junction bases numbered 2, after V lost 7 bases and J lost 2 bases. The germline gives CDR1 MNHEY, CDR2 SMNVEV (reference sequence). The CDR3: CASKGQGNTEAFF. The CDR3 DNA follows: TGTGCCAGCAAGGGACAGGGAAACACTGAAGCTTTCTTT.

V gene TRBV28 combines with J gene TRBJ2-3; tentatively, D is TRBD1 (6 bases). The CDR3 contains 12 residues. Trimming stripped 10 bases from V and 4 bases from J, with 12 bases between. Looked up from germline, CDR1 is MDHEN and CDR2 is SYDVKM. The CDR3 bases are TGTGCCACCGAGAACAGGGCAGATACGCAGTATTTT. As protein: CATENRADTQYF. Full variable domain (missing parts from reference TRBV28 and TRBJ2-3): DVKVTQSSRYLVKRTGEKVFLECVQDMDHENMFWYRQDPGLGLRLIYFSYDVKMKEKGDIPEGYSVSREKKERFSLILESASTNQTSMYLCATENRADTQYFGPGTRLTVL.

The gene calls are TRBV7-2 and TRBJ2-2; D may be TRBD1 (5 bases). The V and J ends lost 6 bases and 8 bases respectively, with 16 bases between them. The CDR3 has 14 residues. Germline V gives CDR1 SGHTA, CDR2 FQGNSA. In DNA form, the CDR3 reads TGTGCCAGCAGTTCTCATCAGGGCGGAGGGGAGCTGTTTTTT. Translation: CASSSHQGGGELFF.

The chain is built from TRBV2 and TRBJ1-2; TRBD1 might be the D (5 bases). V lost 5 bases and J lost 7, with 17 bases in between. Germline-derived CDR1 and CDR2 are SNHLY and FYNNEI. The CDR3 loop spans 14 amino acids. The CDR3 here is CASSQEELGGGYTF. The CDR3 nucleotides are TGTGCCAGCAGTCAGGAGGAGCTGGGGGGTGGCTACACCTTC.

The CDR3 DNA follows: TGCGCCAGCAGCTTGGGTCTCCAGGGGAATGAAAAACTGTTTTTT. This sequence encodes CASSLGLQGNEKLFF. This chain connects TRBV5-1 to TRBJ1-4, with a possible D match to TRBD1 (6 bases). Trimming removed 0 bases from V and 5 bases from J, with 11 bases in between. Germline lookup yields CDR1 SGHRS and CDR2 YFSETQ. This CDR3 is 15 amino acids long.

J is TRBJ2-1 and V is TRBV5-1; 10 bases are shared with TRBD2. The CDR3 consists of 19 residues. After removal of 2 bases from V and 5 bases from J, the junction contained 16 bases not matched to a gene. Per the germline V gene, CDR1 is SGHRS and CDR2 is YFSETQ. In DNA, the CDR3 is TGCGCCAGCAGCTTCGTAAGGTGGCTAGCGGGAGCACGTAACAATGAGCAGTTCTTC. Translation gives CASSFVRWLAGARNNEQFF.

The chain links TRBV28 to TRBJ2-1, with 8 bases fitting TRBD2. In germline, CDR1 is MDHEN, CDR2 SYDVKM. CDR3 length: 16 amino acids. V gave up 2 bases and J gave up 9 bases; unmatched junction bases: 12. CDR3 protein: CASSLPLSGSPVEQFF. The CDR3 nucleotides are TGTGCCAGCAGTTTACCCCTCAGCGGGAGCCCTGTTGAGCAGTTCTTC.

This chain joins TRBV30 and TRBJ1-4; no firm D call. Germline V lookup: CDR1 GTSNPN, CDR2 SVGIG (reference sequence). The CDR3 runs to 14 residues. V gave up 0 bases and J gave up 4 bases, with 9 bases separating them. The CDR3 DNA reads TGTGCCTGGAGTGTAATCGGGAGTAATGAAAAACTGTTTTTT. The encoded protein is CAWSVIGSNEKLFF.

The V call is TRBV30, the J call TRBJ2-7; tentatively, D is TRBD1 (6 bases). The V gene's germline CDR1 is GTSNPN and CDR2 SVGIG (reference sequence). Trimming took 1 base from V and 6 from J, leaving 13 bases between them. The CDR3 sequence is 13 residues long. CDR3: CAWSEGRGTEQYF. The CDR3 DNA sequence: TGTGCCTGGAGTGAGGGCAGGGGAACCGAGCAGTACTTC.

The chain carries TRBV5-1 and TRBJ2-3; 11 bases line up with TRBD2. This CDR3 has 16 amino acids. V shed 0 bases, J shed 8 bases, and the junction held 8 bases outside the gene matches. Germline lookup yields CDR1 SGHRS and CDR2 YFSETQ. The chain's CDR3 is CASSLDGTSGAGTQYF. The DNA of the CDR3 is TGCGCCAGCAGCTTGGATGGGACTAGCGGTGCGGGTACGCAGTATTTT.

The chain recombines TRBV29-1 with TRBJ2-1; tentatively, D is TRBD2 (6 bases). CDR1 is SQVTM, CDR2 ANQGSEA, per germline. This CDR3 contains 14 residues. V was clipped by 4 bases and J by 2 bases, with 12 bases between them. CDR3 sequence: CSVGQRATYNEQFF. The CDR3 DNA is TGCAGCGTTGGTCAGCGGGCCACCTACAATGAGCAGTTCTTC.

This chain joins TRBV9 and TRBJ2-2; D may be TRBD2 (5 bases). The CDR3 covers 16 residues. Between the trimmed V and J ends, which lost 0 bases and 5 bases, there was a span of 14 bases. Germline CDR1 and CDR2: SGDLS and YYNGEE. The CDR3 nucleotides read TGTGCCAGCAGCGTAGCTACCGGGGTTGGGACCGGGGAGCTGTTTTTT. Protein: CASSVATGVGTGELFF.